The next 5 T cell receptor beta chains were all read from a single sample in a study of post-analysis software for immune sequencing data. Findings and caveats of the study: About 5 TRBV segments occurring more often in patients than controls included TRBV5-6, TRBV5-1 and TRBV20-1.

Unique-molecular-identifier-tagged TCR beta cDNA libraries were used. TCRdb re-analysed the PCR reads in MiXCR, keeping a single row per CDR3 protein. The sample contains about 810,000 distinct CDR3 sequences, roughly 58% of which appear only once. No antigen has been identified for these receptors. The sequenced sample consisted of blood. The receptors shown here come from a girl aged 5-17 years with multiple sclerosis.

The gene calls are TRBV7-3 and TRBJ1-2; 7 bases align to TRBD1. The CDR3 spans 15 residues. Germline CDR1 SGHTA, CDR2 FQGTGA. V trimming: 0 bases; J trimming: 6 bases; junction bases outside the gene matches: 7. The CDR3 DNA reads as TGTGCCAGCAGCTTAACCCAGACAGGGAGAGATGGCTACACCTTC. It translates to CASSLTQTGRDGYTF.

The chain joins TRBV5-1 to TRBJ2-1; 7 bases match TRBD2. The length of the CDR3 is 18 residues. Germline trimming cut 0 bases from V and 4 bases from J; bases unmatched to any gene: 13. The germline gives CDR1 SGHRS, CDR2 YFSETQ. The CDR3 is CASSLAGRRAQLYNEQFF. The CDR3 DNA reads TGCGCCAGCAGCTTGGCCGGGAGGCGGGCCCAATTATACAATGAGCAGTTCTTC. The complete variable domain, with remaining parts taken from reference TRBV5-1 and TRBJ2-1, reads KAGVTQTPRYLIKTRGQQVTLSCSPISGHRSVSWYQQTPGQGLQFLFEYFSETQRNKGNFPGRFSGRQFSNSRSEMNVSTLELGDSALYLCASSLAGRRAQLYNEQFFGPGTRLTVL.

This clonotype turned up a few times. V is TRBV29-1 and J is TRBJ2-1; 8 bases align to TRBD2. V gave up 5 bases and J gave up 6 bases; unmatched junction bases: 3. The CDR3 is 12 residues long. Germline CDR1 and CDR2: SQVTM and ANQGSEA. CDR3 nucleotide sequence: TGCAGCGTTCCGGGAGGGAGCAATGAGCAGTTCTTC. The encoded protein is CSVPGGSNEQFF.

This clonotype occurred a few times. This chain links TRBV2 with TRBJ1-2; D gene uncertain. The germline V and J ends were trimmed by 3 bases and 3 bases, with 8 bases remaining between them. The CDR3 is 13 residues long. CDR1 is SNHLY and CDR2 is FYNNEI in the germline V gene. CDR3 bases: TGTGCCAGCAGTGAGGCAGCGGACTATGGCTACACCTTC. Translated, it gives CASSEAADYGYTF.

The chain has TRBV20-1 and TRBJ2-7; 11 bases line up with TRBD2. Germline V gene sequence: CDR1 DFQATT, CDR2 SNEGSKA (reference sequence). This CDR3 has 14 residues. Losses at the gene ends were 4 bases for V and 5 bases for J; bases not matched to a gene: 7. The CDR3 DNA reads TGCAGTGCTATTAGCGGGAGGGCCATTCACGAGCAGTACTTC. As protein: CSAISGRAIHEQYF.